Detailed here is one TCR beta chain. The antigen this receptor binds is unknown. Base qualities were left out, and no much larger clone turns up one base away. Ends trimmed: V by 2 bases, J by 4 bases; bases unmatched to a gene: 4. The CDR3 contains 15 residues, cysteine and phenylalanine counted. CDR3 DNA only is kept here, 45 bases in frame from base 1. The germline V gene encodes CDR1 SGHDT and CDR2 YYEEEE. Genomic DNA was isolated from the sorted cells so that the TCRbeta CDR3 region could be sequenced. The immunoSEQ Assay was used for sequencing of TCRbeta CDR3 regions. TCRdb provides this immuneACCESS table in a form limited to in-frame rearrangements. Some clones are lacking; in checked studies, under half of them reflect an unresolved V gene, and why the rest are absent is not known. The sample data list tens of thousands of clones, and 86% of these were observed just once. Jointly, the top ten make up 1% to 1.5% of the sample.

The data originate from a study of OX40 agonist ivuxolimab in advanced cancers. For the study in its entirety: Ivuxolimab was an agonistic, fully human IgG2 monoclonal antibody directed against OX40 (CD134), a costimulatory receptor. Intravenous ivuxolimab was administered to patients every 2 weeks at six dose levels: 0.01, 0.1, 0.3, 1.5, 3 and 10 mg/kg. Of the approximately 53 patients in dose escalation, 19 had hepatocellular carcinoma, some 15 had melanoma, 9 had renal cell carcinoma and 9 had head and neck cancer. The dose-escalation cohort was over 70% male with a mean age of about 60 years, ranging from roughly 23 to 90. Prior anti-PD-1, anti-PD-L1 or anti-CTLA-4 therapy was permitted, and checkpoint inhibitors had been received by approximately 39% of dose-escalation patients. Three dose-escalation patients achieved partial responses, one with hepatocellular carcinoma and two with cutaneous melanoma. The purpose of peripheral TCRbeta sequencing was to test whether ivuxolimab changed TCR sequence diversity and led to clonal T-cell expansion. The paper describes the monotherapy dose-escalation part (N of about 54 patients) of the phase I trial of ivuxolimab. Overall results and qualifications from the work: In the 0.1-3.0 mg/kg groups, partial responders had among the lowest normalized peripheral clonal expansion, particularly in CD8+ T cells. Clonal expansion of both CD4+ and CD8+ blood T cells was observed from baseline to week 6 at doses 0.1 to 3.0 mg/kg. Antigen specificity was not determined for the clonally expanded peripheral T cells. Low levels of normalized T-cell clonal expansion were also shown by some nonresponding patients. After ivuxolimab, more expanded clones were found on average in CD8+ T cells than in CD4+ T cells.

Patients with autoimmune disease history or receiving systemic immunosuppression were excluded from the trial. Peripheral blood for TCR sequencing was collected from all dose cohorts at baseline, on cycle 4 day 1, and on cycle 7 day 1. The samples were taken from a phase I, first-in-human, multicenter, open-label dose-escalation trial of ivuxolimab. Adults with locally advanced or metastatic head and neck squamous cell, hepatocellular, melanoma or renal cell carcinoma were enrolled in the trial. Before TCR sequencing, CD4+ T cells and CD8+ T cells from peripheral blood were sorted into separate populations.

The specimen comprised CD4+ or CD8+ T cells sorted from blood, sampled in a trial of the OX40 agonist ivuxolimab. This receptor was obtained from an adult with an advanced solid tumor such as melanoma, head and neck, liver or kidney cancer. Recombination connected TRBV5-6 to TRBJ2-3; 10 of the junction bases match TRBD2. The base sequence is TGTGCCAGCAGCTTTGCTAGCGGGGGAGCAGATACGCAGTATTTT. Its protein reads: CASSFASGGADTQYF.